This T cell receptor beta chain was identified in a study of shared clonotypes between healthy human individuals. Method: immunoSEQ multiplex PCR; TCRdb's copy keeps in-frame clones and lacks some. The sample carries hundreds of thousands of clones, 79% recorded once. V lost 8 bases and J 8 bases, leaving 19 bases between the germline ends. Looked up from germline, CDR1 is ENHRY and CDR2 is SYGVKD. The CDR3 is made up of 14 amino acids. The specimen sequenced was PBMCs. This TCR was recovered from a middle-aged woman in good health. Some clones in this sample may be carry-over from other donors' samples. This sequence joins TRBV10-3 and TRBJ2-1, with a tentative D call TRBD2 (5 bases). DNA for the CDR3: TGTGCCATCCCCCTGGACTCGACAAAAGATGAGCAGTTCTTC. Amino acids: CAIPLDSTKDEQFF.